A single sample gave rise to the 22 T cell receptor beta chains below, sequenced in a study of blood T cell repertoires in COVID-19 (dated by TCRdb to 2019 to 2021). Libraries were constructed by the immunoSEQ multiplex PCR assay. Sourced from immuneACCESS, this table was stored by TCRdb with only in-frame sequences that have V and J called. A share of the clones is absent; for the studies checked, an unresolved V gene accounts for under half, and the remainder has no known explanation. The table for this sample lists 350,000 to 550,000 clones; roughly 90% of them were counted only once. Jointly, the top ten make up about 4.3% of the sample. Sequences were obtained from peripheral blood. Source of these receptors: a woman under 40 with acute or convalescent COVID-19.

A single count supports this clone. The chain's CDR3 is CASRDTIPGQGFYEQYF. The DNA for the CDR3 is TGTGCCAGCAGGGACACGATCCCGGGACAGGGGTTCTACGAGCAGTACTTC. V gene TRBV2 combines with J gene TRBJ2-7; 10 bases are shared with TRBD1. The CDR3 length is 17 residues. V lost 6 bases to trimming and J lost 3 bases; unmatched junction nucleotides: 14. Germline loops: CDR1 SNHLY, CDR2 FYNNEI.

The rearrangement uses TRBV19 and TRBJ1-1; perhaps TRBD1 as D (6 bases). Germline V gene sequence: CDR1 LNHDA, CDR2 SQIVND (reference sequence). The V end was cut by 2 bases, the J end by 6 bases, with 10 bases between. CDR3 length equals 13 residues. The CDR3: CASSIREGAEAFF. The CDR3 DNA reads TGTGCCAGTAGTATAAGGGAGGGGGCTGAAGCTTTCTTT.

The chain uses TRBV27 and TRBJ2-3; D remains unclear. With 8 bases removed from V and 4 bases from J, the gap between germline ends came to 16 bases. The CDR3 totals 14 residues. Looked up from germline, CDR1 is MNHEY and CDR2 is SMNVEV (reference sequence). DNA for the CDR3: TGTGCCAGCCTTACGCCGACATGGGCAGATACGCAGTATTTT. This codes for CASLTPTWADTQYF.

This CDR3 is CASSRAGIFTDTQYF. The CDR3 DNA sequence: TGTGCCAGCAGCCGCGCCGGGATATTCACAGATACGCAGTATTTT. This sequence joins TRBV14 and TRBJ2-3; tentative D call: TRBD2 (5 bases). V was trimmed by 4 bases and J by 2 bases, leaving 13 bases between them. From germline, CDR1 is SGHDN and CDR2 FVKESK. The CDR3 contains 15 residues.

The V gene is TRBV7-3, the J gene TRBJ2-1; TRBD1 matches 11 bases. V gave up 7 bases and J gave up 6 bases; unmatched junction bases: 8. Germline lookup yields CDR1 SGHTA and CDR2 FQGTGA. This CDR3 comprises 15 residues. CDR3 coding DNA: TGTGCCAGCAACTGGGGACAGGGGGGAGGCAATGAGCAGTTCTTC. This encodes CASNWGQGGGNEQFF.

This chain joins TRBV4-2 and TRBJ2-3; tentative D call: TRBD2 (6 bases). The V and J ends lost 2 bases and 0 bases respectively, with 21 bases between them. The germline V gene encodes CDR1 LGHNA and CDR2 YNFKEQ. The CDR3 consists of 19 residues. The CDR3 region is CASSQSSGGVPLSTDTQYF. The CDR3 region has the DNA TGTGCCAGCAGCCAAAGCTCCGGCGGGGTGCCCCTAAGCACAGATACGCAGTATTTT.

The chain joins TRBV6-5 to TRBJ1-5; D not resolved. The CDR3 runs to 15 residues. The V and J ends lost 6 bases and 2 bases respectively, with 14 bases between them. CDR1 and CDR2 (germline): MNHEY, SVGAGI. The CDR3 DNA reads as TGTGCCAGCAGATACCTTACAACCGGCAATCAGCCCCAGCATTTT. It translates to CASRYLTTGNQPQHF.

This chain connects TRBV6-1 to TRBJ1-4; 8 bases align to TRBD1. The CDR3 is made up of 14 amino acids. The junction had 8 bases not matched to a gene; V was cut back by 2 bases and J by 12 bases. CDR1 and CDR2 (germline): MNHNS, SASEGT. For the CDR3, the DNA is TGTGCCAGCAGTGAAAAAGGCAGGGGGCCGGAACTGTTTTTT. This gives the protein CASSEKGRGPELFF.

The chain carries TRBV14 and TRBJ1-2, with 7 bases lining up with TRBD1. CDR1 and CDR2 (germline): SGHDN, FVKESK. The J segment lost 4 bases and the V segment lost 3 bases, leaving 2 bases of the junction unmatched. The CDR3 consists of 13 residues. Written as DNA, the CDR3 is TGTGCCAGCAGCCAGACAGGGAGCTATGGCTACACCTTC. It specifies CASSQTGSYGYTF.

The rearrangement uses TRBV5-1 and TRBJ1-2; tentative D call: TRBD1 (5 bases). The CDR3 is 14 amino acids. In germline, CDR1 is SGHRS, CDR2 YFSETQ. Trimming cost V 4 bases and J 6 bases, with 16 bases left between them. CDR3 in amino acids: CASSPTGERHGYTF. CDR3 DNA sequence: TGCGCCAGCAGCCCAACGGGGGAGAGGCATGGCTACACCTTC.

This clone was counted a single time. V gene TRBV7-9 combines with J gene TRBJ1-1; D call uncertain. The CDR3 runs 14 residues. CDR1 and CDR2 from the germline V gene are SEHNR and FQNEAQ (reference sequence). Trimming cost V 5 bases and J 4 bases, with 14 bases left between them. CDR3 sequence (DNA): TGTGCCAGCAGCCCGTCCGGAGGGCCCACTGAAGCTTTCTTT. It is translated as CASSPSGGPTEAFF.

The V and J genes are TRBV6-5 and TRBJ1-1, with TRBD1 matching over 9 bases. Unmatched junction bases numbered 15, after V lost 11 bases and J lost 5 bases. Germline-derived CDR1 and CDR2 are MNHEY and SVGAGI. The CDR3 extends over 15 amino acids. The CDR3 loop reads CAGRGQGIGTTEAFF. CDR3 nucleotides: TGTGCCGGCCGGGGACAGGGCATCGGCACGACTGAAGCTTTCTTT.

CDR3 protein: CASREGTGADYEQYF. The CDR3 DNA reads as TGTGCCAGCAGGGAGGGGACAGGGGCTGACTACGAGCAGTACTTC. The rearrangement links TRBV2 to TRBJ2-7; 10 bases are a match to TRBD1. The V segment lost 6 bases and the J segment 3 bases; nucleotides outside the gene matches: 8. CDR3 length: 15 amino acids. Germline CDR1 and CDR2: SNHLY and FYNNEI.

CDR3 sequence (DNA): TGTGCCAGCAGTGTCTCAGCGGGGGGGTACCAAGAGACCCAGTACTTC. Its protein product is CASSVSAGGYQETQYF. V gene TRBV2 combines with J gene TRBJ2-5; 10 bases fit TRBD2. Per the germline V gene, CDR1 is SNHLY and CDR2 is FYNNEI. V shed 4 bases and J 0 bases; nucleotides not matched to a gene: 5. This CDR3 is built from 16 residues.

This chain joins TRBV12-3 or TRBV12-4 and TRBJ2-1; perhaps TRBD1 as D (6 bases). The V and J ends lost 0 bases and 14 bases respectively, with 14 bases between them. The CDR3 length is 13 residues. CDR3 in amino acids: CASSLAGHIMEFF. CDR3 in DNA: TGTGCCAGCAGTTTAGCGGGACATATCATGGAGTTCTTC.

This clone occurred a few times. This rearrangement joins TRBV2 to TRBJ1-1; no clear D gene. Per germline, CDR1 SNHLY and CDR2 FYNNEI. The V end lost 7 bases, the J end lost 7 bases, and 10 bases lay between the germline ends. The CDR3 is made up of 11 amino acids. DNA of the CDR3: TGTGCCAGCATAGGGAGGATTGAAGCTTTCTTT. Protein product: CASIGRIEAFF. Together with reference TRBV2 and TRBJ1-1, the CDR3 gives the full variable domain: EPEVTQTPSHQVTQMGQEVILRCVPISNHLYFYWYRQILGQKVEFLVSFYNNEISEKSEIFDDQFSVERPDGSNFTLKIRSTKLEDSAMYFCASIGRIEAFFGQGTRLTVV.

The gene calls are TRBV7-3 and TRBJ1-1, with TRBD1 matching 7 bases. V dropped 0 bases and J dropped 6; count of bases not matched to a gene: 7. The CDR3 consists of 15 residues. CDR1 is SGHTA and CDR2 is FQGTGA in the germline V gene. This chain's CDR3 is CASSLTLGDRSEAFF. CDR3 in DNA: TGTGCCAGCAGCTTAACGTTAGGGGACAGATCTGAAGCTTTCTTT.

This clone was detected many times. The chain is built from TRBV6-6 and TRBJ1-1; perhaps TRBD1 as D (6 bases). Looked up from germline, CDR1 is MNHNY and CDR2 is SVGAGI (reference sequence). The ends were cut back, 9 bases at V and 0 bases at J, with 11 bases in the middle. The CDR3 loop spans 13 amino acids. DNA of the CDR3: TGTGCCAGTTTGACAGGAGTGAACACTGAAGCTTTCTTT. This gives the protein CASLTGVNTEAFF.

CDR3 DNA: TGTGCCAGCAGCTTACCTAGCGGGGGGTTCGACACCGGGGAGCTGTTTTTT. Translating it yields CASSLPSGGFDTGELFF. The chain is built from TRBV7-9 and TRBJ2-2, with 11 bases lining up with TRBD2. This CDR3 is 17 amino acids long. Germline V gene lookup returns CDR1 SEHNR and CDR2 FQNEAQ (reference sequence). V shed 2 bases, J shed 3 bases, and the junction held 5 bases outside the gene matches.

The J gene is TRBJ2-3, the V gene TRBV9; perhaps TRBD2 as D (6 bases). CDR3 length equals 15 residues. Germline CDR1 is SGDLS and CDR2 is YYNGEE. Trimming removed 4 bases from V and 2 bases from J, with 14 bases in between. The DNA of the CDR3 is TGTGCCAGCAGCCCCCGACTAGATGTCACAGATACGCAGTATTTT. It yields the protein CASSPRLDVTDTQYF.

The chain recombines TRBV5-1 with TRBJ2-7, with a possible D match to TRBD1 (6 bases). The CDR3 is 15 residues long. Germline V gene data show CDR1 as SGHRS and CDR2 as YFSETQ. Trimming took off 5 bases at V and 5 bases at J, with 20 bases between the two ends. CDR3 protein: CASRYVQGPSHEQYF. The CDR3 DNA reads as TGCGCCAGCAGATACGTACAGGGTCCGAGCCACGAGCAGTACTTC. Using reference TRBV5-1 and TRBJ2-7 for the parts outside the CDR3, the full variable domain is KAGVTQTPRYLIKTRGQQVTLSCSPISGHRSVSWYQQTPGQGLQFLFEYFSETQRNKGNFPGRFSGRQFSNSRSEMNVSTLELGDSALYLCASRYVQGPSHEQYFGPGTRLTVT.

V gene TRBV11-2 combines with J gene TRBJ2-2; unclear D gene. In germline, CDR1 is SGHAT, CDR2 FQNNGV. V lost 1 base and J lost 2, with 11 bases in between. CDR3 length equals 16 residues. The CDR3 sequence is CASSLVLSSNTGELFF. The CDR3 bases are TGTGCCAGCAGCTTAGTTCTATCCTCAAACACCGGGGAGCTGTTTTTT.